These 9 T cell receptor beta chains were sequenced from one sample in a study of T cells in Graves' hyperthyroidism and ophthalmopathy. TCR beta CDR3 sequences were amplified from RNA transcripts. First-round RT-PCR targeting the TCR CDR3 was performed with the HTBI primer set. TCRdb re-called the multiplex PCR reads with MiXCR, one entry per CDR3 protein. Among hundreds of thousands of distinct CDR3 sequences listed, 14% were seen once. The sequenced material came from blood. These receptors originate from a woman aged 25 to 45 with Graves' hyperthyroidism that later progressed to Graves' ophthalmopathy.

This clonotype was counted ten times or more. The chain is built from TRBV7-2 and TRBJ1-6; tentatively, D is TRBD1 (5 bases). V was cut by 6 bases and J by 6 bases, with 9 bases left in between. The CDR3 is made up of 13 amino acids. The germline gives CDR1 SGHTA, CDR2 FQGNSA. CDR3 protein: CASRVGGNSPLHF. CDR3 coding DNA: TGTGCCAGCAGAGTCGGGGGTAATTCACCCCTCCACTTT.

This clonotype showed up many times. The genes are TRBV19 and TRBJ2-2, with 7 bases fitting TRBD1. Looked up from germline, CDR1 is LNHDA and CDR2 is SQIVND (reference sequence). The CDR3 runs to 16 residues. Trimming removed 4 bases from V and 1 base from J; junction bases left unmatched: 6. The CDR3 DNA is TGTGCCAGTAGTAGTGAAAGGGGGCGGAACACCGGGGAGCTGTTTTTT. As protein: CASSSERGRNTGELFF.

On this clonotype itself: This may stem from a read error, because a much larger clone lies one nucleotide away. This chain joins TRBV24-1 and TRBJ2-7; D might be TRBD1 (6 bases). The CDR3 spans 14 residues. V was trimmed by 2 bases and J by 2 bases, leaving 9 bases between them. The V gene's germline CDR1 is KGHDR and CDR2 SFDVKD. DNA of the CDR3: TGTGCCACCAGTGATTCCGGGACAACCTACGAGCAGTACTTC. Its translation is CATSDSGTTYEQYF.

This clonotype was seen repeatedly, ten times or more. The chain combines TRBV27 with TRBJ1-5; 7 positions match TRBD1. There are 16 residues in the CDR3. V was clipped by 4 bases and J by 2 bases; unmatched bases: 8. CDR1 MNHEY and CDR2 SMNVEV come from the germline V gene (reference sequence). The CDR3 DNA reads as TGTGCCAGCAGTTGGACAGGTCCCTCTCGCAATCAGCCCCAGCATTTT. Its translation is CASSWTGPSRNQPQHF.

This clonotype has a count of ten or more. The CDR3 DNA sequence: TGTGCCAGCTCCCGAGGGGGACAGGCGGGCTATGGCTACACCTTC. Its protein is CASSRGGQAGYGYTF. V is TRBV28 and J is TRBJ1-2, with 8 bases fitting TRBD1. The CDR3 contains 15 residues. The junction had 12 bases not matched to a gene; V was cut back by 8 bases and J by 4 bases. Germline values: CDR1 MDHEN, CDR2 SYDVKM.

This clonotype was seen ten or more times. The V call is TRBV7-2, the J call TRBJ2-3, with 7 bases matching TRBD2. Germline V gene sequence: CDR1 SGHTA, CDR2 FQGNSA. The junction had 9 bases not matched to a gene; V was cut back by 5 bases and J by 1 base. This CDR3 region has 16 residues. The CDR3 DNA sequence: TGTGCCAGCAGCAAAGGGGTGGGAGGGGGCACAGATACGCAGTATTTT. It yields the protein CASSKGVGGGTDTQYF.

The chain combines TRBV7-9 with TRBJ1-5; D unclear. Germline V CDR1 and CDR2: SEHNR, FQNEAQ (reference sequence). The length of the CDR3 is 17 residues. The V end was cut by 1 base, the J end by 4 bases, with 17 bases between. This CDR3 reads CASSLGTPPARNQPQHF. The CDR3 DNA sequence: TGTGCCAGCAGCTTAGGGACGCCACCTGCTCGGAATCAGCCCCAGCATTTT.

The sample holds many counts of this clonotype. V usage is TRBV6-2 or TRBV6-3 and J usage is TRBJ2-3; D not certain. CDR1 is MNHEY and CDR2 is SVGEGT in the germline V gene. V was shortened by 0 bases and J by 4 bases, with 11 bases between the two germline ends. CDR3 length equals 15 residues. DNA for the CDR3: TGTGCCAGCAGTTACTCGGTTGCGAGCCCAGATACGCAGTATTTT. Residues: CASSYSVASPDTQYF.

This clonotype was seen a few times. The chain carries TRBV7-3 and TRBJ2-1; TRBD1 matches at 9 bases. With V trimmed by 1 base and J by 6 bases, 7 bases remained unmatched. From germline, CDR1 is SGHTA and CDR2 FQGTGA. The CDR3 extends over 16 amino acids. The CDR3 sequence is CASSLNRDRAGNEQFF. CDR3 sequence (DNA): TGTGCCAGCAGCTTAAATCGGGACAGGGCCGGCAATGAGCAGTTCTTC.